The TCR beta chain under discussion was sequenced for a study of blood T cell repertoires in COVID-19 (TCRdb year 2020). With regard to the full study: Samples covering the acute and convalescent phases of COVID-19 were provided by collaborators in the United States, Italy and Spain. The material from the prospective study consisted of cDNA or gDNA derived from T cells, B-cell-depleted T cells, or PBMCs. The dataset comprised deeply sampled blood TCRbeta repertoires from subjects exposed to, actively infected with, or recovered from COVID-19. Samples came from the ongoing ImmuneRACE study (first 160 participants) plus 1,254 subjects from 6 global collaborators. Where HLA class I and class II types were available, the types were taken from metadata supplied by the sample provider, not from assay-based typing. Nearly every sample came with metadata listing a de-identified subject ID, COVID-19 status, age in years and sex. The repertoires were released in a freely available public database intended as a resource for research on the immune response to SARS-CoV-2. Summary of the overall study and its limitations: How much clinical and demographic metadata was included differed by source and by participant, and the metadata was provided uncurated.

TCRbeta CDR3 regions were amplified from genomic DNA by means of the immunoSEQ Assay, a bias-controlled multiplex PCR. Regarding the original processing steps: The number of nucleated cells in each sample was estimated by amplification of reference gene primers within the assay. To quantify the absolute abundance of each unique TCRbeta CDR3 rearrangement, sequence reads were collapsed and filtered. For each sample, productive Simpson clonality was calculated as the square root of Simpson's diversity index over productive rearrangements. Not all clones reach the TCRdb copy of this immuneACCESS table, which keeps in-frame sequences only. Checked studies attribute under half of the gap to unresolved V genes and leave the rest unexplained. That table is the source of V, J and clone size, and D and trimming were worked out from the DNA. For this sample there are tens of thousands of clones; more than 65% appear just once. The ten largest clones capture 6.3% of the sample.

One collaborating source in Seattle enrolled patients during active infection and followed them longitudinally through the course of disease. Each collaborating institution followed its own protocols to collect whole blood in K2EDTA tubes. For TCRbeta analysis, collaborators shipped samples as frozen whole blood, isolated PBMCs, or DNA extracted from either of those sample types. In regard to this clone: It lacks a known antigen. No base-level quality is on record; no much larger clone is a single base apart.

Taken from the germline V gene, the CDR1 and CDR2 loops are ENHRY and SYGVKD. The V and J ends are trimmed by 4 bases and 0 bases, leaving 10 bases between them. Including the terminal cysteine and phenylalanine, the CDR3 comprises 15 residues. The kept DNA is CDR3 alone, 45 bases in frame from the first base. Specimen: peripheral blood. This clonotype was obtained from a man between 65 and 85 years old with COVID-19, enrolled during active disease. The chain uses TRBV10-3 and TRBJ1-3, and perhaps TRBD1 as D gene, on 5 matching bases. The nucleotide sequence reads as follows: TGTGCCATCAGTGGACAGTCCCTCTCTGGAAACACCATATATTTT. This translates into CAISGQSLSGNTIYF.